Below are 23 T cell receptor beta chains sequenced from a single sample in a study of CD8 T cells in ankylosing spondylitis. TCRdb redid the calling of the 5' RACE reads with MiXCR, one entry per CDR3 protein. Among approximately 300,000 distinct CDR3 sequences listed, 20% were seen once. Input material: blood, either unsorted or a sorted T cell fraction (not recorded which). Receptors were obtained from a female donor with ankylosing spondylitis or in good health (not recorded which).

This clonotype was detected ten times or more. The chain carries TRBV12-3 or TRBV12-4 and TRBJ2-1; a possible D gene is TRBD2 (7 bases). Between the trimmed V and J ends, which lost 0 bases and 7 bases, there was a span of 13 bases. This CDR3 has 15 amino acids. CDR3 in amino acids: CASSLAGGRGNEQFF. CDR3 nucleotide sequence: TGTGCCAGCAGTTTAGCGGGAGGGAGGGGGAATGAGCAGTTCTTC.

This clonotype was counted between two and nine times. The V and J genes are TRBV20-1 and TRBJ2-1, with no clear D. CDR1 DFQATT and CDR2 SNEGSKA come from the germline V gene (reference sequence). CDR3 size: 17 residues. V shed 2 bases and J shed 1 base, with 18 bases lying between them. CDR3 coding DNA: TGCAGTGCTAGAATTTCCGTTGCCGGGCGGTCCTACAATGAGCAGTTCTTC. Translation gives CSARISVAGRSYNEQFF.

The chain carries TRBV25-1 and TRBJ2-1; TRBD1 might be the D (5 bases). Germline V gene data show CDR1 as MGHDK and CDR2 as SYGVNS. The ends were cut back, 1 base at V and 0 bases at J, with 10 bases in the middle. CDR3 size: 16 residues. The CDR3, as DNA: TGTGCCAGCAGTGAATCGGCAGGGCTCTCCTACAATGAGCAGTTCTTC. Residues: CASSESAGLSYNEQFF.

This clonotype was counted only a few times. The chain has TRBV10-1 and TRBJ2-3, with D unclear. This CDR3 region has 13 residues. Trimming stripped 3 bases from V and 4 bases from J, with 8 bases between. Germline V lookup: CDR1 WNHNN, CDR2 SYGVQD (reference sequence). CDR3 region: CASSDDTADTQYF. The CDR3 DNA follows: TGCGCCAGCAGTGACGATACGGCAGATACGCAGTATTTT.

The chain joins TRBV20-1 to TRBJ2-1, with 9 bases fitting TRBD1. CDR3 length: 13 residues. Germline loops: CDR1 DFQATT, CDR2 SNEGSKA (reference sequence). Trimming at V came to 2 bases and at J to 6 bases, leaving 2 bases not matched to a gene. The CDR3 protein is CSARSDRGNEQFF. The CDR3 DNA reads TGCAGTGCTAGATCGGACAGGGGCAATGAGCAGTTCTTC.

This sequence joins TRBV2 and TRBJ2-2, with D unclear. The V end lost 1 base, the J end lost 1 base, and 10 bases lay between the germline ends. Germline values: CDR1 SNHLY, CDR2 FYNNEI. The CDR3 extends over 16 amino acids. CDR3 nucleotide sequence: TGTGCCAGCAGTGAAGGGCGGCTCCAGAACACCGGGGAGCTGTTTTTT. Translated, it gives CASSEGRLQNTGELFF.

This clonotype has a count of ten or more. The chain couples TRBV12-3 or TRBV12-4 to TRBJ2-5; D unresolved. CDR3 length equals 16 residues. The V end was cut by 4 bases, the J end by 2 bases, with 17 bases between. CDR3 nucleotide sequence: TGTGCCAGCAGTTCCCCCACGCCTGGTCGACAAGAGACCCAGTACTTC. Amino acids: CASSSPTPGRQETQYF.

This clonotype was counted a few times. An end of the junction differs from the germline gene, which may be a read error. The V call is TRBV6-1, the J call TRBJ2-1, with D perhaps TRBD1 (6 bases). This CDR3 comprises 15 residues. Germline CDR1 is MNHNS and CDR2 is SASEGT. CDR3 protein: CASTETGSSYNEQFF. Here the CDR3 DNA reads TGTGCCAGCACTGAAACAGGGAGCTCCTACAATGAGCAGTTCTTC.

This clonotype was seen repeatedly, ten times or more. The chain recombines TRBV29-1 with TRBJ2-1, with TRBD2 matching 7 bases. Trimming cost V 5 bases and J 7 bases; bases outside gene matches: 5. This CDR3 contains 12 residues. The germline CDR1 and CDR2 sequences are SQVTM and ANQGSEA. In nucleotides, the CDR3 is TGCAGCGTTCGGGAGGCCTTTAATGAGCAGTTCTTC. Amino acid sequence: CSVREAFNEQFF.

Many counts were recorded for this clonotype. This rearrangement joins TRBV18 to TRBJ2-1, with 8 bases lining up with TRBD2. Germline V gives CDR1 KGHSH, CDR2 LQKENI. The CDR3 consists of 15 residues. The ends lost 3 bases at V and 3 bases at J; junction bases unmatched: 4. The chain's CDR3 is CASSPTGLDYNEQFF. In nucleotides, the CDR3 is TGTGCCAGCTCACCTACGGGACTAGACTACAATGAGCAGTTCTTC.

J is TRBJ2-7 and V is TRBV7-9; no definite D call. CDR1 is SEHNR, CDR2 FQNEAQ, per germline (reference sequence). With 5 bases removed from V and 0 bases from J, the gap between germline ends came to 11 bases. This CDR3 has 14 residues. CDR3 in amino acids: CASSRTASSYEQYF. The CDR3 nucleotides read TGTGCCAGCAGCCGGACGGCGAGCTCCTACGAGCAGTACTTC.

This clonotype was seen more than once but under ten times. The rearrangement joins TRBV6-1 to TRBJ2-5, with TRBD1 identical over 7 bases. Germline V lookup: CDR1 MNHNS, CDR2 SASEGT. V was clipped by 6 bases and J by 3 bases; unmatched bases: 4. The CDR3 runs 13 residues. The CDR3 region is CASSRQGKETQYF. For the CDR3, the DNA is TGTGCCAGCAGCAGACAGGGAAAAGAGACCCAGTACTTC.

This chain connects TRBV3-1 to TRBJ2-1; D is possibly TRBD2 (5 bases). Germline loops: CDR1 LGHDT, CDR2 YNNKEL (reference sequence). The CDR3 consists of 15 residues. V shed 1 base and J shed 5 bases, with 12 bases lying between them. The CDR3: CASSQGGAEHNEQFF. CDR3 in DNA: TGTGCCAGCAGCCAAGGTGGAGCGGAACACAATGAGCAGTTCTTC.

This rearrangement joins TRBV24-1 to TRBJ2-2; perhaps D is TRBD1 or TRBD2 (6 bases each). CDR3 size: 13 residues. The V and J ends lost 7 bases and 4 bases respectively, with 9 bases between them. From germline, CDR1 is KGHDR and CDR2 SFDVKD. DNA of the CDR3: TGTGCCACCAGCTGGGGGGCCACCGGGGAGCTGTTTTTT. Translated, it gives CATSWGATGELFF.

The J gene is TRBJ1-5, the V gene TRBV20-1, with D possibly being TRBD1 (5 bases). This CDR3 is 12 amino acids long. V lost 6 bases to trimming and J lost 4 bases, with 10 bases between them. Germline loops: CDR1 DFQATT, CDR2 SNEGSKA (reference sequence). This CDR3 is CSAGGGNQPQHF. The CDR3 coding sequence is TGCAGTGCGGGGGGGGGTAATCAGCCCCAGCATTTT.

This clonotype was counted between two and nine times. The V and J genes are TRBV6-2 or TRBV6-3 and TRBJ1-1, with D perhaps TRBD1 (6 bases). Germline V gene data show CDR1 as MNHEY and CDR2 as SVGEGT. This CDR3 comprises 15 residues. V was shortened by 6 bases and J by 4 bases, with 18 bases between the two germline ends. The DNA of the CDR3 is TGTGCCAGCAGAGCCCACAGGGATTCAGGCACTGAAGCTTTCTTT. This gives the protein CASRAHRDSGTEAFF.

The chain is built from TRBV19 and TRBJ2-1; no clear D gene. The CDR3 has 14 amino acids. Looked up from germline, CDR1 is LNHDA and CDR2 is SQIVND (reference sequence). The V gene lost 3 bases and the J gene lost 5 bases, with 11 bases spanning the gap. The CDR3 coding sequence is TGTGCCAGTAGTATCGGTAGTGCCAACAATGAGCAGTTCTTC. Encoded protein: CASSIGSANNEQFF.

This clonotype was seen a handful of times. In DNA, the CDR3 is TGCAGTGCTAGAGTGGGGGAGCGCTATGGCTACACCTTC. Protein product: CSARVGERYGYTF. The chain combines TRBV20-1 with TRBJ1-2; TRBD1 is a possible D gene (5 bases). Trimming left V 1 base short and J 4 bases short, with 10 bases between. Germline CDR1 is DFQATT and CDR2 is SNEGSKA (reference sequence). The CDR3 has 13 residues.

The genes are TRBV5-6 and TRBJ2-1, with D possibly being TRBD1 (5 bases). Germline V gene lookup returns CDR1 SGHDT and CDR2 YYEEEE. The CDR3 spans 17 residues. Trimming cost V 0 bases and J 7 bases, with 20 bases left between them. CDR3 DNA: TGTGCCAGCAGCTTGGTAAAAAAGGGGATCCTGGAGAATGAGCAGTTCTTC. Its translation is CASSLVKKGILENEQFF.

This clonotype was observed many times. V usage is TRBV6-5 and J usage is TRBJ1-2; a weak D match, TRBD1 (6 bases). V was pared by 4 bases and J by 10 bases, with 22 bases between. Germline lookup yields CDR1 MNHEY and CDR2 SVGAGI. The CDR3 totals 15 residues. Here the CDR3 reads CASSLVHLGATPYTF. The CDR3 bases are TGTGCCAGCAGTTTGGTCCACTTGGGGGCAACACCCTACACCTTC.

V gene TRBV5-5 combines with J gene TRBJ1-2, with a tentative D call TRBD1 (5 bases). This CDR3 spans 12 amino acids. Trimming left V 4 bases short and J 7 bases short, with 11 bases between. The germline gives CDR1 SGHKS, CDR2 YYEKEE (reference sequence). CDR3 amino acids: CASSPRTSGYTF. The CDR3 nucleotides are TGTGCCAGCAGCCCACGGACAAGTGGCTACACCTTC.

This rearrangement joins TRBV29-1 to TRBJ2-5; D possibly uses TRBD1 or TRBD2 (5 bases each). There are 14 residues in the CDR3. Per the germline V gene, CDR1 is SQVTM and CDR2 is ANQGSEA. Trimming shortened V by 8 bases and J by 9 bases, and 25 bases separated the two germline ends. The CDR3: CSTGAGKGPVAQYF. As DNA, the CDR3 is TGCAGCACTGGGGCTGGTAAGGGACCGGTGGCCCAGTACTTC.

This clonotype turned up a few times. This sequence joins TRBV5-1 and TRBJ1-4, with TRBD1 identical over 7 bases. The V segment lost 8 bases and the J segment 7 bases; nucleotides outside the gene matches: 11. Germline V gene lookup returns CDR1 SGHRS and CDR2 YFSETQ. This CDR3 spans 14 amino acids. The CDR3 bases are TGCGCCAGTAAGGATACAGGGGTCGGTGAAAAACTGTTTTTT. Amino acid sequence: CASKDTGVGEKLFF.